This TCR beta chain was captured by sequencing in a study of cytomegalovirus exposure and HLA in healthy donors. The primer mix had 60 Vbeta and 13 Jbeta primers. TCRdb keeps only in-frame clones here, not all; method: immunoSEQ multiplex PCR. The sample yields 200,000 to 250,000 clones, almost 80% seen once. Germline values: CDR1 MNHNS, CDR2 SASEGT. V lost 7 bases to trimming and J lost 8 bases, with 14 bases between them. The CDR3 contains 12 residues. This clonotype was sampled from a male donor in good health and CMV-seronegative. Sequences were obtained from PBMCs. This chain links TRBV6-1 with TRBJ1-2, with D possibly matching TRBD1 (6 bases). CDR3: CASKTGIGGYTF. Here the CDR3 DNA reads TGTGCCAGCAAAACAGGGATCGGAGGCTACACCTTC.